A single sample gave rise to the 24 T cell receptor beta chains below, sequenced in a study of blood T cell repertoires in COVID-19. Clones were sequenced by immunoSEQ multiplex PCR, and TCRdb holds only the in-frame ones, with some missing. This table holds roughly 190,000 clones, 81% found once. The sample comprised peripheral blood. The receptors shown here come from a woman in her forties with COVID-19, enrolled during active disease.

The chain carries TRBV2 and TRBJ2-5; 7 nucleotides line up with TRBD2. This CDR3 has 15 amino acids. From germline, CDR1 is SNHLY and CDR2 FYNNEI. CDR3 residues: CAGEGGSVGEETQYF. The DNA for the CDR3 is TGTGCAGGCGAGGGCGGGAGTGTGGGGGAAGAGACCCAGTACTTC.

The genes are TRBV2 and TRBJ2-7, with a possible D match to TRBD2 (5 bases). The germline V gene encodes CDR1 SNHLY and CDR2 FYNNEI. The CDR3 spans 14 residues. V gave up 6 bases and J gave up 0 bases, with 12 bases separating them. CDR3: CASSSGSPSYEQYF. CDR3 in DNA: TGTGCCAGCAGCTCGGGGTCTCCCTCCTACGAGCAGTACTTC.

The chain carries TRBV18 and TRBJ2-7, with a possible D match to TRBD2 (5 bases). Germline CDR1 and CDR2: KGHSH and LQKENI. The CDR3 contains 13 residues. V lost 3 bases, J lost 3 bases, and 9 bases lay in between. CDR3 nucleotides: TGTGCCAGCTCACCGAGCAGCGGCTACGAGCAGTACTTC. It is translated as CASSPSSGYEQYF.

The chain joins TRBV3-1 (or the pseudogene TRBV3-2) to TRBJ1-5; TRBD1 matches at 8 bases. Germline lookup yields CDR1 LGHDT and CDR2 YNNKEL (reference sequence). The CDR3 has 14 amino acids. Losses at the gene ends were 4 bases for V and 4 bases for J; bases not matched to a gene: 3. In nucleotides, the CDR3 is TGTGCCAGCAGCCGCACAGGGGGGAATCAGCCCCAGCATTTT. This encodes CASSRTGGNQPQHF.

This chain joins TRBV28 and TRBJ1-5, with 7 bases aligning to TRBD1. V shed 4 bases, J shed 6 bases, and the junction held 9 bases outside the gene matches. Germline loops: CDR1 MDHEN, CDR2 SYDVKM. The CDR3 totals 15 residues. The CDR3 reads CASSSPDRVRQPQHF. CDR3 nucleotides: TGTGCCAGCAGTTCCCCTGACAGGGTTCGTCAGCCCCAGCATTTT.

The genes are TRBV4-2 and TRBJ2-1; a possible D gene is TRBD2 (5 bases). Germline V CDR1 and CDR2: LGHNA, YNFKEQ. Trimming took off 6 bases at V and 10 bases at J, with 16 bases between the two ends. The CDR3 contains 13 residues. The CDR3 sequence is CASRPQEVGEQFF. DNA for the CDR3: TGTGCCAGCAGACCTCAGGAGGTTGGGGAGCAGTTCTTC.

This chain uses TRBV23-1 with TRBJ1-2; 10 positions agree with TRBD1. TRBV23-1 has ORF status, its function being uncertain. The CDR3 runs 20 residues. Unmatched junction bases numbered 19, after V lost 0 bases and J lost 6 bases. The CDR3 loop reads CASSQSNWVIKDRGGDGYTF. CDR3 bases: TGCGCCAGCAGTCAATCAAACTGGGTTATAAAGGACAGGGGGGGCGATGGCTACACCTTC.

The CDR3 spells CAISAGNYGYTF. The CDR3 nucleotides read TGTGCCATCAGTGCAGGGAACTATGGCTACACCTTC. The V gene is TRBV10-3, the J gene TRBJ1-2; tentative D call: TRBD1 (5 bases). Germline CDR1 is ENHRY and CDR2 is SYGVKD. This CDR3 is built from 12 residues. The V end was cut by 4 bases, the J end by 2 bases, with 5 bases between.

The V and J genes are TRBV28 and TRBJ2-3; D call uncertain. The CDR3 spans 12 residues. Trimming shortened V by 4 bases and J by 6 bases, and 8 bases separated the two germline ends. Germline V lookup: CDR1 MDHEN, CDR2 SYDVKM. The DNA of the CDR3 is TGTGCCAGCAGTTCCCTGAGGGATACGCAGTATTTT. Protein product: CASSSLRDTQYF.

This clone was counted once. The genes are TRBV4-1 and TRBJ2-5; TRBD2 aligns across 14 bases. The CDR3 extends over 18 amino acids. CDR1 MGHRA and CDR2 YSYEKL come from the germline V gene. J lost 2 bases, V lost 4 bases, and 9 bases had no gene match. CDR3 DNA: TGCGCCAGCAGCCTCGTGGGACTAGCGGGGGCGGGACAAGAGACCCAGTACTTC. As protein: CASSLVGLAGAGQETQYF.

The sample holds one count of this clone. This chain joins TRBV10-3 and TRBJ2-1; D possibly corresponds to TRBD2 (5 bases). CDR3 length equals 16 residues. Trimming pared 0 bases from V and 0 bases from J, leaving 9 bases between. CDR1 is ENHRY and CDR2 is SYGVKD in the germline V gene. For the CDR3, the DNA is TGTGCCATCAGTGAGTCTCCGGGGAGCTCCTACAATGAGCAGTTCTTC. Encoded protein: CAISESPGSSYNEQFF.

The rearrangement joins TRBV3-1 (or the pseudogene TRBV3-2) to TRBJ1-4; the match to TRBD1 covers 9 bases. The germline CDR1 and CDR2 sequences are LGHDT and YNNKEL (reference sequence). V shed 1 base and J 4 bases; nucleotides not matched to a gene: 7. This CDR3 has 17 amino acids. CDR3 loop: CASSQGNRGHGNEKLFF. In DNA, the CDR3 is TGTGCCAGCAGCCAAGGCAACAGGGGGCATGGTAATGAAAAACTGTTTTTT.

The rearrangement uses TRBV7-8 and TRBJ2-5, with 7 bases aligning to TRBD1. CDR1 is SGHVS and CDR2 is FQNEAQ in the germline V gene. J gave up 7 bases and V 5 bases, and 10 bases lay outside the gene matches. This CDR3 has 14 amino acids. CDR3: CASSEPQGTVTQYF. The CDR3, as DNA: TGTGCCAGCAGCGAACCACAGGGGACGGTGACCCAGTACTTC.

The chain has TRBV6-2 or TRBV6-3 and TRBJ1-5, with a tentative D call TRBD1 (6 bases). V lost 6 bases and J lost 5, with 26 bases in between. The CDR3 is 18 amino acids. Looked up from germline, CDR1 is MNHEY and CDR2 is SVGEGT. The CDR3 reads CASSLNIKHRVGDQPQHF. The DNA for the CDR3 is TGTGCCAGCAGCCTAAATATTAAACACAGGGTGGGGGATCAGCCCCAGCATTTT.

This chain links TRBV27 with TRBJ2-1, with D possibly TRBD2 on 6 matching bases. CDR1 is MNHEY, CDR2 SMNVEV, per germline (reference sequence). V was clipped by 3 bases and J by 2 bases, with 11 bases between them. The CDR3 runs 15 residues. The chain's CDR3 is CASSFFGGTYNEQFF. CDR3 DNA sequence: TGTGCCAGCAGTTTTTTCGGGGGAACCTACAATGAGCAGTTCTTC.

The CDR3 sequence: CSVEYLAADTQYF. The CDR3 DNA follows: TGCAGCGTTGAGTATTTGGCGGCTGATACGCAGTATTTT. The genes are TRBV29-1 and TRBJ2-3; D is unresolved. Deletions cut 3 bases from V and 6 bases from J, with 13 bases between. Germline assignment: CDR1 SQVTM and CDR2 ANQGSEA. The CDR3 loop spans 13 amino acids.

In DNA, the CDR3 is TGTGCCAGCAGCTTCCCGGTGGCTACAGATGAAGAGACCCAGTACTTC. As protein: CASSFPVATDEETQYF. The rearrangement links TRBV7-2 to TRBJ2-5; D unclear. Trimming pared 3 bases from V and 3 bases from J, leaving 17 bases between. Germline assignment: CDR1 SGHTA and CDR2 FQGNSA. The CDR3 covers 16 residues.

This chain links TRBV7-2 with TRBJ2-1, with 8 positions matching TRBD1. The CDR3 has 17 amino acids. From germline, CDR1 is SGHTA and CDR2 FQGNSA. Losses at the gene ends were 3 bases for V and 2 bases for J; bases not matched to a gene: 9. CDR3 DNA: TGTGCCAGCAGCTTTTTCTCTAGGACAGGGCCCTACAATGAGCAGTTCTTC. Translated: CASSFFSRTGPYNEQFF.

The J gene is TRBJ2-1, the V gene TRBV4-1; 9 bases agree with TRBD2. CDR1 is MGHRA, CDR2 YSYEKL, per germline. The CDR3 is 14 amino acids. The J segment lost 10 bases and the V segment lost 4 bases, leaving 8 bases of the junction unmatched. The CDR3 region is CASSLRTSAREQFF. In nucleotides, the CDR3 is TGCGCCAGCAGCCTACGGACTAGCGCTCGGGAGCAGTTCTTC.

The chain has TRBV19 and TRBJ1-4; 12 bases agree with TRBD1. The germline gives CDR1 LNHDA, CDR2 SQIVND (reference sequence). V shed 5 bases and J 7 bases; nucleotides not matched to a gene: 5. The CDR3 runs 15 residues. The DNA of the CDR3 is TGTGCCAGTAGTTCCGGGACAGGGGGCCTTGAAAAACTGTTTTTT. Translation gives CASSSGTGGLEKLFF.

The genes are TRBV7-9 and TRBJ2-2; the D gene is possibly TRBD1 (6 bases). Germline-derived CDR1 and CDR2 are SEHNR and FQNEAQ (reference sequence). CDR3 length: 15 residues. Trimming took 1 base from V and 1 from J, leaving 7 bases between them. CDR3 DNA: TGTGCCAGCAGCTTAGTACAGGGGAACACCGGGGAGCTGTTTTTT. As protein: CASSLVQGNTGELFF. Together with reference TRBV7-9 and TRBJ2-2, the CDR3 gives the full variable domain: DTGVSQNPRHKITKRGQNVTFRCDPISEHNRLYWYRQTLGQGPEFLTYFQNEAQLEKSRLLSDRFSAERPKGSFSTLEIQRTEQGDSAMYLCASSLVQGNTGELFFGEGSRLTVL.

This clone showed up many times. In nucleotides, the CDR3 is TGTGCCTGGAGCCTATGGGCTAGCGGGGATCGAAGCGGGGAGCTGTTTTTT. Translating it yields CAWSLWASGDRSGELFF. The V and J genes are TRBV30 and TRBJ2-2, with 9 bases matching TRBD2. V was pared by 3 bases and J by 7 bases, with 15 bases of the junction left unmatched. Looked up from germline, CDR1 is GTSNPN and CDR2 is SVGIG (reference sequence). The CDR3 totals 17 residues.

This chain joins TRBV5-5 and TRBJ1-2, with D unresolved. This CDR3 contains 14 residues. The V end lost 0 bases, the J end lost 3 bases, and 9 bases lay between the germline ends. From germline, CDR1 is SGHKS and CDR2 YYEKEE (reference sequence). CDR3 DNA: TGTGCCAGCAGCTTGGAAATCACAGACTATGGCTACACCTTC. It yields the protein CASSLEITDYGYTF. Complete variable domain (other parts from reference TRBV5-5 and TRBJ1-2): DAGVTQSPTHLIKTRGQQVTLRCSPISGHKSVSWYQQVLGQGPQFIFQYYEKEERGRGNFPDRFSARQFPNYSSELNVNALLLGDSALYLCASSLEITDYGYTFGSGTRLTVV.

This clone was observed a few times. The chain joins TRBV6-5 to TRBJ2-2, with D possibly being TRBD1 (5 bases). CDR3 length equals 16 residues. Per the germline V gene, CDR1 is MNHEY and CDR2 is SVGAGI. Trimming stripped 2 bases from V and 4 bases from J, with 14 bases between. In nucleotides, the CDR3 is TGTGCCAGCAGTTACGTTAGACAGTTAAGCACCGGGGAGCTGTTTTTT. Amino acid sequence: CASSYVRQLSTGELFF.